This TCR beta chain is drawn from a study of CD8+CD57+ T cells in acquired aplastic anemia (dated by TCRdb to the late 2010s). Broadly, across the study: On average, sorted CD4+ and CD8+ cells yielded 3.2 ug of extracted DNA, with a range of about 0.17 to 27.4 ug. A CD8+CD57+ expansion meant a frequency higher than the mean frequency seen in healthy subjects.

This clonotype appeared a few times. Its antigen remains unidentified. No quality values exist for individual bases; no much larger clone is one base distant. The CDR3, from cysteine to phenylalanine, totals 16 residues. Just CDR3 DNA is preserved here, 48 bases in frame from base 1. From V the trimming removes 1 base and from J it removes 7 bases, while the gene matches leave 5 bases of the junction unaccounted for. The germline V gene yields LGHNT for CDR1 and FRNRAP for CDR2. Patients chosen for sequencing had shown expansion of CD8+CD57+ cells by flow cytometry. Every patient had a diagnosis of severe acquired aplastic anemia based on International Study of Aplastic Anemia and Agranulocytosis and Camitta criteria. No therapy had been received by the patients at the time of blood sampling. In this study, sorted CD4+ and CD8+ T cells from the blood of healthy subjects and of severe aplastic anemia patients had their TCR repertoires deep-sequenced. In the USA, patient enrollment took place under clinicaltrials.gov protocols 00001620, 01623167, 00001397, 00071045, 00081523 and 00961064. Ficoll-Paque density gradient centrifugation was used to isolate peripheral blood mononuclear cells. Before DNA was extracted, CD4+ and CD8+ T cells were sorted using either FACS or magnetic beads.

Genomic DNA served as template for TCR beta VDJ combination and CDR3 sequence profiling. An Illumina HiSeq 2000 was the platform used for TCR repertoire sequencing. Per the original workflow: TRBV/TRBJ rearrangement plots, CDR3 size and DJ length profiles, and Simpson's diversity index were used to assess repertoires. The immunodominant clone was defined as the most abundant DNA sequence in deep sequencing data. CDR3 amino acid sequences were checked for sharing across subjects and were also compared against the VDJdb database and published repertoires. TCRdb reprocessing: public reads trimmed at Q25 with fastp, clones called with MiXCR, in-frame beta chains kept. Merged by CDR3 protein, the rows form single entries marked with the most common genes and DNA. Here the V and J calls rest on TCRdb's processing, not on the authors' analysis. The sample includes about 160,000 distinct CDR3 sequences, with 48% observed a single time. Jointly, the top ten make up roughly 30% of the sample.

Study-level results and caveats: About 30 CD8+ CDR3 sequences were found to be shared between patients and controls, but these sequences appeared to be highly expressed in patients and within the immunodominant clones of the patients. Patients and healthy controls showed no significant difference in CD8+ Simpson's diversity (P=0.060).

This receptor was obtained from a human donor with aplastic anemia. The sequence is built from TRBV12-5 and TRBJ1-4; the central 11 bases match TRBD1. The sequenced sample was sorted CD4+, CD8+, or CD8+CD57+ T cells (not recorded which) from PBMCs. Here the CDR3 is given as CASGLGTGQGGEKLFF. The nucleotides are TGTGCTAGTGGTTTGGGGACGGGACAGGGGGGTGAAAAACTGTTTTTT.